This T cell receptor beta chain was obtained from a study of T cells in Graves' hyperthyroidism and ophthalmopathy (dated by TCRdb to about 2019). At the level of the whole study: Peripheral blood was collected at initial diagnosis, before any treatment. After blood sampling, hyperthyroidism patients were treated with methimazole at a starting dose of 30 mg daily, and ophthalmopathy patients were treated with high-dose intravenous methylprednisolone. In addition, the study compared T-cell repertoires in thyroid tissue and in blood from six Graves' hyperthyroidism patients. A discovery cohort of about a hundred patients, 43 with Graves' ophthalmopathy and about 58 with stable Graves' hyperthyroidism, was used to find distinguishing TCR V-J signatures. The paper describes TCR Vbeta CDR3 sequencing of 140 or so peripheral blood samples, made up of around 41 ophthalmopathy patients, approximately 73 hyperthyroidism patients and approximately 17 progressor patients. For training and testing, the 110 or so patients in the discovery cohort were randomly divided in a 7:3 ratio. Whether ophthalmopathy could be predicted prospectively was tested in an independent validation cohort made up of 18 to 20 hyperthyroidism patients plus 17 patients who later progressed to ophthalmopathy. Broader findings and caveats from the paper: Most expanded thyroid clonotypes (frequency above 0.001) were also found in blood, which suggests that blood repertoires may mirror thyroid immune responses. No statistical method was used to set the sample size in advance, and investigators knew the group allocation. A model built on a 13 V-J signature distinguished ophthalmopathy from stable hyperthyroidism, reaching around 87% sensitivity and around 81% specificity in cross-validation and 80%/75% in testing. During validation, the model predicted progression to ophthalmopathy a median of approximately 6.5 months ahead of onset, with roughly 65% sensitivity and 72.22% specificity.

About this clonotype: This receptor's antigen is unknown. No base quality values were provided; no much bigger clone lies one nucleotide off.

Amplification of TCR beta CDR3 regions was carried out from RNA transcripts. For the first round of RT-PCR on the TCR CDR3, the HTBI primer set was used together with the Qiagen OneStep RT-PCR kit. The libraries were constructed in a second round of multiplex PCR and then size-selected and purified. Libraries were sequenced paired-end with 100 bp reads on an Illumina HiSeq2000. As for the authors' bioinformatics: SOAPnuke was used to process the raw data, with reads discarded if the reads contained adapters or uncalled bases, had a mean Phred below 15, or lacked an exact constant-primer or identifier match. COPE v1.2.5 was used to merge high-quality paired reads, and clonotypes were defined as unique nucleotide sequences. Clonotypes were aligned to IMGT TRBV, TRBD and TRBJ reference segments using MiTCR v1.1. The analysis included only V-J combinations with a frequency above 0.0001, which together covered around 99% of the repertoires. A TCS score was defined as the ratio between F50 (clonal expansion) and ExV (chaos), using BLOSUM62-based TCRdist between CDR3 peptides within each V-J. Welch's t-statistics and random forest reduced roughly 540 V-J features to 10 to 15, which were used in a naive Bayes classifier (R e1071). TCRdb trimmed the raw reads at Q25, called clones with MiXCR and kept productive beta chains. Rows are unified per CDR3 protein, each entry keeping the most common DNA and genes. TCRdb, not the authors, supplied the V and J calls. The sample records 300,000 to 350,000 distinct CDR3 sequences, about 15% of which are singletons. The ten largest clones represent around 23% of the sample.

The CDR3 runs 15 residues from the cysteine to the phenylalanine. Left in the record is the CDR3 DNA by itself, 45 bases read in frame from the first base. The trim is 0 bases for V and 4 bases for J, with a gap of 13 bases between the germline ends. According to the germline V gene (reference sequence), CDR1 reads LGHDT and CDR2 reads YNNKEL. Graves' hyperthyroidism was defined as stable when no progression to ophthalmopathy occurred over 18 months of follow-up. Hyperthyroidism patients were newly diagnosed, with disease duration under 2 months, and aged 18 to 65 years. Exclusion was applied to patients with uncontrolled infections, other autoimmune diseases, pregnancy or lactation. Diagnoses were established on the basis of clinical symptoms, serum thyroxine and TRAb, thyroid ultrasound, and orbital computed tomography. PBMCs were separated from roughly 10 ml of fresh peripheral blood using Ficoll-Paque density gradient centrifugation. Total RNA was extracted using Trizol reagent, and RNA quality was assessed on an Agilent 2100 Bioanalyzer.

This sequence was found in a woman in her thirties with Graves' hyperthyroidism. Sequencing was carried out using blood. The chain links TRBV3-1 with TRBJ2-7; the D region possibly corresponds to TRBD2 (6 bases align). In nucleotides, the sequence is TGTGCCAGCAGCCAAGAACTAGCCGCGGGGTACGAGCAGTACTTC. The translation is CASSQELAAGYEQYF.